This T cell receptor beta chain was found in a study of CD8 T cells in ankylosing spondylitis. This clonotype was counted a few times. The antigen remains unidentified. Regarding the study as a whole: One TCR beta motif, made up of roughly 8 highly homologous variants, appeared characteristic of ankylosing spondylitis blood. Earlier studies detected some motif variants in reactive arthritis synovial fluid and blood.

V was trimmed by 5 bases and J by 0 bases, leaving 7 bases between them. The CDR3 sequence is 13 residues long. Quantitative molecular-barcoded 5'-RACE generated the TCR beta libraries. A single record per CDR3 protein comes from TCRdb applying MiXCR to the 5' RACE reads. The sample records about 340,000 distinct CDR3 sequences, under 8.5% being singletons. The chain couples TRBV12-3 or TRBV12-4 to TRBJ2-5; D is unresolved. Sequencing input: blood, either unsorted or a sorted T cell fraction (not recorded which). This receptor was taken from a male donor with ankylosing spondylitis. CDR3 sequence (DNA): TGTGCCAGCAGTCCGCCGTACCAAGAGACCCAGTACTTC. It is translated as CASSPPYQETQYF.